One T cell receptor beta chain is described in this entry. Antigen: not known. The sample originates from a study of T cell responses to AZD1222 COVID-19 vaccine. Study-level results: The donor group comprised mostly white British people and more females; the analysis possibly underestimated clonal diversity.

The germline CDR1 and CDR2 sequences are GTSNPN and SVGIG (reference sequence). Trimming cost V 4 bases and J 3 bases, with 15 bases left between them. There are 14 residues in the CDR3. Sequencing used immunoSEQ multiplex PCR; TCRdb keeps in-frame clones, though not all of them. Of around 200,000 clones in the sample, roughly 93% were seen once. This chain uses TRBV30 with TRBJ1-1; weak D call: TRBD1 (6 bases). The TCR was taken from an adult who received the MenACWY meningococcal vaccine as a control. This material consisted of peripheral blood, taken 28 days after the second dose of the MenACWY control vaccine. CDR3 coding DNA: TGTGCCTGGACCGATCAGGGGCCCCACACTGAAGCTTTCTTT. As protein: CAWTDQGPHTEAFF.